These 14 T cell receptor beta chains were all obtained from the same sample, sequenced in a study of beta chain features in type 1 diabetes. Sequenced material consisted of expressed TCRB transcripts (all of the isolated RNA was reverse transcribed). Profiled with immunoSEQ multiplex PCR; TCRdb holds only in-frame clones, not every one. The table has about 250,000 clones, approximately 14% seen once; the top ten hold more than 0.025%. Sequenced sample: naive CD4+ T cells from blood. Every receptor here comes from a woman aged 40 to 50 in good health.

The chain has TRBV7-2 and TRBJ1-5; D uncertain. The CDR3 totals 13 residues. Looked up from germline, CDR1 is SGHTA and CDR2 is FQGNSA. V was shortened by 3 bases and J by 5 bases, with 8 bases between the two germline ends. In DNA form, the CDR3 reads TGTGCCAGCAGCTTCACGCGGGATCAGCCCCAGCATTTT. This sequence encodes CASSFTRDQPQHF.

The chain combines TRBV7-2 with TRBJ2-7; D is unresolved. CDR1 is SGHTA and CDR2 is FQGNSA in the germline V gene. There are 14 residues in the CDR3. V lost 5 bases, J lost 9 bases, and 20 bases lay in between. The CDR3 loop reads CASSRTEPLRAQYF. The CDR3 nucleotides read TGTGCCAGCAGCCGTACGGAGCCCCTCCGTGCGCAGTACTTC. Variable domain in full (rest from reference TRBV7-2 and TRBJ2-7): GAGVSQSPSNKVTEKGKDVELRCDPISGHTALYWYRQSLGQGLEFLIYFQGNSAPDKSGLPSDRFSAERTGGSVSTLTIQRTQQEDSAVYLCASSRTEPLRAQYFGPGTRLTVT.

V and J are TRBV15 and TRBJ1-1; TRBD1 agrees at 8 bases. CDR1 is LNHNV, CDR2 YYDKDF, per germline (reference sequence). The CDR3 is 15 residues long. V trimming: 5 bases; J trimming: 3 bases; junction bases outside the gene matches: 8. The CDR3 loop reads CATSRTGIGYTEAFF. The CDR3 bases are TGTGCCACCAGCCGGACAGGGATAGGGTACACTGAAGCTTTCTTT.

The J gene is TRBJ1-6, the V gene TRBV6-5; maybe TRBD1 (6 bases). Germline V gene data show CDR1 as MNHEY and CDR2 as SVGAGI. The V end was cut by 7 bases, the J end by 7 bases, with 17 bases between. The CDR3 spans 15 residues. This chain's CDR3 is CASNLRPGENSPLHF. CDR3 in DNA: TGTGCCAGCAATTTACGTCCAGGGGAAAATTCACCCCTCCACTTT.

The chain recombines TRBV5-6 with TRBJ2-5; TRBD2 matches 10 bases. The CDR3 sequence is 15 residues long. The trim removed 5 bases at V and 1 base at J, leaving 5 bases unmatched. Germline-derived CDR1 and CDR2 are SGHDT and YYEEEE. The CDR3 DNA is TGTGCCAGCAGGGATAGCGGGGGGCCCCAAGAGACCCAGTACTTC. Protein product: CASRDSGGPQETQYF. Full variable domain (missing parts from reference TRBV5-6 and TRBJ2-5): DAGVTQSPTHLIKTRGQQVTLRCSPKSGHDTVSWYQQALGQGPQFIFQYYEEEERQRGNFPDRFSGHQFPNYSSELNVNALLLGDSALYLCASRDSGGPQETQYFGPGTRLLVL.

The V and J genes are TRBV6-6 and TRBJ2-2, with TRBD2 matching 8 bases. V shed 2 bases and J 4 bases; nucleotides not matched to a gene: 0. This CDR3 region has 14 residues. Germline loops: CDR1 MNHNY, CDR2 SVGAGI (reference sequence). In DNA form, the CDR3 reads TGTGCCAGCAGTTACCGGGAGGGCACCGGGGAGCTGTTTTTT. Its protein product is CASSYREGTGELFF.

The rearrangement joins TRBV5-4 to TRBJ2-7, with 9 bases that match TRBD2. The CDR3 contains 18 residues. Trimming at V came to 3 bases and at J to 2 bases, leaving 15 bases not matched to a gene. Germline V gene sequence: CDR1 SGHNT, CDR2 YYREEE (reference sequence). The CDR3 loop is CASSYLRGGLAGTYEQYF. Here the CDR3 DNA reads TGTGCCAGCAGCTACCTCCGAGGGGGTCTAGCGGGAACCTACGAGCAGTACTTC.

The V and J genes are TRBV10-3 and TRBJ1-2, with TRBD1 identical over 8 bases. The CDR3 covers 16 residues. Germline CDR1 ENHRY, CDR2 SYGVKD. Trimming removed 1 base from V and 2 bases from J; junction bases left unmatched: 6. The CDR3 spells CAISEWQGAINYGYTF. The CDR3 DNA reads TGTGCCATCAGTGAGTGGCAGGGGGCTATCAACTATGGCTACACCTTC.

In this sample, this clone turned up a few times. V usage is TRBV5-1 and J usage is TRBJ2-3; unclear D gene. The V end was cut by 2 bases, the J end by 1 base, with 11 bases between. This CDR3 has 15 residues. CDR1 SGHRS and CDR2 YFSETQ come from the germline V gene. The CDR3 sequence is CASSFRRSRTDTQYF. In nucleotides, the CDR3 is TGCGCCAGCAGCTTTAGGCGGTCTCGCACAGATACGCAGTATTTT.

The gene calls are TRBV7-6 and TRBJ1-2; unclear D gene. Trimming pared 5 bases from V and 8 bases from J, leaving 18 bases between. CDR1 is SGHVS and CDR2 is FNYEAQ in the germline V gene. The CDR3 is made up of 14 amino acids. CDR3 sequence reads: CASSPGRTAGGYTF. DNA for the CDR3: TGTGCCAGCAGCCCGGGGAGGACGGCGGGGGGCTACACCTTC. Using reference TRBV7-6 and TRBJ1-2 for the parts outside the CDR3, the full variable domain is GAGVSQSPRYKVTKRGQDVALRCDPISGHVSLYWYRQALGQGPEFLTYFNYEAQQDKSGLPNDRFSAERPEGSISTLTIQRTEQRDSAMYRCASSPGRTAGGYTFGSGTRLTVV.

For this clone: The same CDR3 is also encoded by other DNA sequences in this sample. J is TRBJ2-1 and V is TRBV7-9; tentatively, D is TRBD1 (5 bases). Deletions cut 1 base from V and 4 bases from J, with 5 bases between. Germline V lookup: CDR1 SEHNR, CDR2 FQNEAQ (reference sequence). The CDR3 length is 13 residues. The CDR3 sequence: CASSLGQYNEQFF. In DNA, the CDR3 is TGTGCCAGCAGCTTAGGACAGTACAATGAGCAGTTCTTC.

The rearrangement joins TRBV4-1 to TRBJ2-2; TRBD2 agrees at 11 bases. The germline gives CDR1 MGHRA, CDR2 YSYEKL. This CDR3 region has 17 residues. Germline trimming cut 4 bases from V and 2 bases from J; bases unmatched to any gene: 6. CDR3 region: CASSPPSGGRNTGELFF. The DNA for the CDR3 is TGCGCCAGCAGCCCCCCTAGCGGGGGGCGAAACACCGGGGAGCTGTTTTTT.

This clone showed up just a few times. The J gene is TRBJ1-2, the V gene TRBV2; D remains unclear. In germline, CDR1 is SNHLY, CDR2 FYNNEI. V was pared by 4 bases and J by 2 bases, with 8 bases between. The CDR3 consists of 13 residues. The chain's CDR3 is CASSVAKNYGYTF. In DNA form, the CDR3 reads TGTGCCAGCAGTGTTGCGAAGAACTATGGCTACACCTTC.

This chain links TRBV6-1 with TRBJ1-2, with D hard to call. The V gene lost 6 bases and the J gene lost 6 bases, with 11 bases spanning the gap. The V gene's germline CDR1 is MNHNS and CDR2 SASEGT. The CDR3 sequence is 12 residues long. DNA of the CDR3: TGTGCCAGCAGCGGCGGTCCCCATGGCTACACCTTC. Translating gives CASSGGPHGYTF.